Described below is a single TCR beta chain sequence and its context. Its antigen is as yet unknown. CDR1 and CDR2 from the germline V gene are MNHEY and SMNVEV (reference sequence). The CDR3 has 13 residues. V dropped 2 bases and J dropped 5 bases, with 7 bases sitting between them. Sequenced by immunoSEQ multiplex PCR; TCRdb stores in-frame clones only, minus some. The table shows roughly 60,000 clones, with almost 85% occurring only once. This sample is part of a study of PD-L1 blockade in urothelial cancer. On the study more broadly: Atezolizumab at 1,200 mg intravenously every 3 weeks was started by patients in the mid-2010s. Each participant's history included 0 to 3 prior chemotherapy regimens. A median around 150,000 T cells were found in blood samples.

Study-wide results and limits: In blood at 3 weeks, tumor-associated clones expanded more among patients with durable benefit.

This clonotype was obtained from a man aged 65 to 85 with urothelial cancer. The chain uses TRBV27 and TRBJ1-5; unclear D gene. Sequencing was performed on PBMCs, taken around atezolizumab (anti-PD-L1) treatment. CDR3 loop: CASSLHPDQPQHF. In DNA form, the CDR3 reads TGTGCCAGCAGTTTACACCCAGATCAGCCCCAGCATTTT.